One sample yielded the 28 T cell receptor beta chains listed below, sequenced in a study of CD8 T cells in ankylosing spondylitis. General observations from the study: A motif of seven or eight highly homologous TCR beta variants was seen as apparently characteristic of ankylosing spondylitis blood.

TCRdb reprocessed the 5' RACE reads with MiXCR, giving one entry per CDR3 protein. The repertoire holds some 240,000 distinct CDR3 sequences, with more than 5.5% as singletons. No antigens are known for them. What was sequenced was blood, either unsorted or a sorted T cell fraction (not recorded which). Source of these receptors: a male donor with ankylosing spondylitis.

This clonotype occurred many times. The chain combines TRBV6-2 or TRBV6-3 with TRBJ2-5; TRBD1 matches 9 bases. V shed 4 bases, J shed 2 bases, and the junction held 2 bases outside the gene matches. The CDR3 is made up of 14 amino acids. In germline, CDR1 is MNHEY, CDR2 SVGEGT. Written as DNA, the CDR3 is TGTGCCAGCAGTTTAGACAGGGGGCAAGAGACCCAGTACTTC. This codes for CASSLDRGQETQYF.

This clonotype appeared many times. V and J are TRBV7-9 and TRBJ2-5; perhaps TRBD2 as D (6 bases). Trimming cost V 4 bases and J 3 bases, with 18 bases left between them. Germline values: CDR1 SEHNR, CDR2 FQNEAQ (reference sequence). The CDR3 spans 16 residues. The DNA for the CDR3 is TGTGCCAGCAGCTACCGACTAGGAGTCGGAAAAGAGACCCAGTACTTC. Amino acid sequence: CASSYRLGVGKETQYF.

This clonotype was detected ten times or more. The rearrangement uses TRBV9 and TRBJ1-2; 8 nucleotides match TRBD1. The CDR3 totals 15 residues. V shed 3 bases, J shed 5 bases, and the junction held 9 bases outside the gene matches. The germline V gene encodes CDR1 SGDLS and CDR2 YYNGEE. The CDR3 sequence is CASSGQGSLGYGYTF. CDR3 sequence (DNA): TGTGCCAGCAGCGGACAGGGGTCGTTGGGTTATGGCTACACCTTC. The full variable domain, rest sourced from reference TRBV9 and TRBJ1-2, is DSGVTQTPKHLITATGQRVTLRCSPRSGDLSVYWYQQSLDQGLQFLIQYYNGEERAKGNILERFSAQQFPDLHSELNLSSLELGDSALYFCASSGQGSLGYGYTFGSGTRLTVV.

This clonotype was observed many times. The CDR3 protein is CASSQGSGASQPQHF. CDR3 sequence (DNA): TGCGCCAGCAGCCAAGGATCGGGGGCTAGTCAGCCCCAGCATTTT. The chain recombines TRBV4-3 with TRBJ1-5, with a weak D call TRBD1 (6 bases). Germline V gives CDR1 LGHNA, CDR2 YSLEER. V lost 1 base and J lost 6, with 13 bases in between. There are 15 residues in the CDR3.

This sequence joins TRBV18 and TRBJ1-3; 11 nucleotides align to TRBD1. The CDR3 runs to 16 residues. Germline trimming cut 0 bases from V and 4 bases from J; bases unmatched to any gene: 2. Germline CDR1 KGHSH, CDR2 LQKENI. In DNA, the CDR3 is TGTGCCAGCTCACCACCGGACAGGGGGCCCGGAAACACCATATATTTT. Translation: CASSPPDRGPGNTIYF.

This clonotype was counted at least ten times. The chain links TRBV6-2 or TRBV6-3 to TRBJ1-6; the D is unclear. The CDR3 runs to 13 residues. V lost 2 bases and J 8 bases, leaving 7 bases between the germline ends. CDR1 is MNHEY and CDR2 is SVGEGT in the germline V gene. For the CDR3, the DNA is TGTGCCAGCAGTTACAGGGTTGATTCACCCCTCCACTTT. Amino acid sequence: CASSYRVDSPLHF.

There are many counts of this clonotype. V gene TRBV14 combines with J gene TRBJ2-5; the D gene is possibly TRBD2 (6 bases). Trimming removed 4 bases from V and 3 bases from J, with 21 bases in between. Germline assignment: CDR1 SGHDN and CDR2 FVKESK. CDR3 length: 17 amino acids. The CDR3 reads CASSLSSEIRVEETQYF. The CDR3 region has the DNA TGTGCCAGCAGCCTCTCTAGCGAAATCAGGGTCGAAGAGACCCAGTACTTC.

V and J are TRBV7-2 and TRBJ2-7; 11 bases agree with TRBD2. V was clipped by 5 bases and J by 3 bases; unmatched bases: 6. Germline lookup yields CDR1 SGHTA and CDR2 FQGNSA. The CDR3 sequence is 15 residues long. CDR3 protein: CASSPASGRIYEQYF. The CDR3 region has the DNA TGTGCCAGCAGCCCCGCTAGCGGGAGGATCTACGAGCAGTACTTC.

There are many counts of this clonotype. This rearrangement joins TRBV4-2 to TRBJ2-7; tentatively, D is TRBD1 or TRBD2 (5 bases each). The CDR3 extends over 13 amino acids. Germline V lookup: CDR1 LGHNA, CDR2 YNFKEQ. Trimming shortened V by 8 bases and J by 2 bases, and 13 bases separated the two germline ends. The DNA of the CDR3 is TGTGCCAGCGCGCAGGGACCTACCTACGAGCAGTACTTC. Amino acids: CASAQGPTYEQYF.

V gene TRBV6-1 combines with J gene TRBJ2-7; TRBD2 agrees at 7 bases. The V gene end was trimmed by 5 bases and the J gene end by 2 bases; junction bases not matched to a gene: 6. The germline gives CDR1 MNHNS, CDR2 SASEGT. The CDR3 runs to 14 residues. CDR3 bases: TGTGCCAGCAGTACCGGGACTAATACCTACGAGCAGTACTTC. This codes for CASSTGTNTYEQYF.

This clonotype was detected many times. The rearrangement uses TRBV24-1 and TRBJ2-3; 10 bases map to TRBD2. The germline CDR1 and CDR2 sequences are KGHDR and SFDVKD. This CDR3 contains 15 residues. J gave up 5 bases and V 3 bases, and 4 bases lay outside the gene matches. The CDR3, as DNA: TGTGCCACCAGTGATCTAGCGGGAGAGGGAGATACGCAGTATTTT. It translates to CATSDLAGEGDTQYF.

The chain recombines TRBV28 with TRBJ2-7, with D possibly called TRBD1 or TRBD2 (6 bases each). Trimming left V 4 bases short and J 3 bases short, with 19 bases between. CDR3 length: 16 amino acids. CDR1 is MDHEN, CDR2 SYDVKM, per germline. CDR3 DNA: TGTGCCAGCAGTTCACACTCTACAGGGAGGTTCTACGAGCAGTACTTC. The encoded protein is CASSSHSTGRFYEQYF.

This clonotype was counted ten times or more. The CDR3 protein is CATSPLQKGTGMYF. The CDR3 coding sequence is TGTGCCACCAGCCCCCTACAAAAAGGGACCGGTATGTACTTC. The J gene is TRBJ2-7, the V gene TRBV15; D is perhaps TRBD1 or TRBD2 (5 bases each). The V gene's germline CDR1 is LNHNV and CDR2 YYDKDF (reference sequence). Trimming shortened V by 5 bases and J by 12 bases, and 23 bases separated the two germline ends. This CDR3 region has 14 residues.

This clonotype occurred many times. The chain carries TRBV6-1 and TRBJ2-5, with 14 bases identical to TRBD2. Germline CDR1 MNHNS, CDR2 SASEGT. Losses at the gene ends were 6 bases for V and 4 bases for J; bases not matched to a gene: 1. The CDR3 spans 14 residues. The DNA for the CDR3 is TGTGCCAGCAGAGGACTAGCGGGGGGAGAGACCCAGTACTTC. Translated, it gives CASRGLAGGETQYF.

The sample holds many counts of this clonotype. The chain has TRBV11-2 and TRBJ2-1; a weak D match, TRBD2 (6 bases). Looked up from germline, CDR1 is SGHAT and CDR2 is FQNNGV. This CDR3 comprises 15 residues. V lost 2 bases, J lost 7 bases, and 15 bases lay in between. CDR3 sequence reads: CASSLSSGLGNEQFF. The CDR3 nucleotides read TGTGCCAGCAGCTTATCCAGCGGGCTAGGGAATGAGCAGTTCTTC. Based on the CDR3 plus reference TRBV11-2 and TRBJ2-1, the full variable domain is EAGVAQSPRYKIIEKRQSVAFWCNPISGHATLYWYQQILGQGPKLLIQFQNNGVVDDSQLPKDRFSAERLKGVDSTLKIQPAKLEDSAVYLCASSLSSGLGNEQFFGPGTRLTVL.

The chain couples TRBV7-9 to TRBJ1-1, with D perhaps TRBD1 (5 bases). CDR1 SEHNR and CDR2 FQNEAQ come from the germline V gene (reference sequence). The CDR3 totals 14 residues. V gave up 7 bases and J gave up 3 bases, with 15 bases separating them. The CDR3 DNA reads TGTGCCAGCACCCCCGGACATCGGGACACTGAAGCTTTCTTT. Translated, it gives CASTPGHRDTEAFF.

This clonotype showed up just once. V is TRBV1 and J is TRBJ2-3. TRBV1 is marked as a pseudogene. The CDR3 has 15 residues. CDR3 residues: CTSSQSQISTDTQYF. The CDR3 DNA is TGCACCAGCAGCCAAAGCCAGATTAGCACAGATACGCAGTATTTT.

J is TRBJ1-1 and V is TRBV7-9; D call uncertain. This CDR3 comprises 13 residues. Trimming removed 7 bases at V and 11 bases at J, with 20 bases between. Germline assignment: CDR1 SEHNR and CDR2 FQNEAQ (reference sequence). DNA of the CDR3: TGTGCCAGCAATTCCGACCTACACAAAGAGGCTTTCTTT. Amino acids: CASNSDLHKEAFF.

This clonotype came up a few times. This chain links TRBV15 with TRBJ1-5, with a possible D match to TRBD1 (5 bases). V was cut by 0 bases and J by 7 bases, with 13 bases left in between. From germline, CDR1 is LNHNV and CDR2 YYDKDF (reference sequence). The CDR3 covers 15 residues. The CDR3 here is CATSRDKGSGQPQHF. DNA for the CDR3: TGTGCCACCAGCAGAGACAAGGGGTCGGGGCAGCCCCAGCATTTT.

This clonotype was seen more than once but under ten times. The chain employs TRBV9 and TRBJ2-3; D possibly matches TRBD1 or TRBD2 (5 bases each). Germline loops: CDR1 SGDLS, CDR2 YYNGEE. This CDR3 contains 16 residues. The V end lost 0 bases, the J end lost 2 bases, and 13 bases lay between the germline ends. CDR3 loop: CASSVAGEGTTDTQYF. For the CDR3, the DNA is TGTGCCAGCAGCGTAGCCGGCGAGGGGACCACAGATACGCAGTATTTT.

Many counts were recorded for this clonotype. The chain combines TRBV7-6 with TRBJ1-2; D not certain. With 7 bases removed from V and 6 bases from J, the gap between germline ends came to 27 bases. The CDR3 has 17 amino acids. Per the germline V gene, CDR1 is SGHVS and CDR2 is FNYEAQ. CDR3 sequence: CASTPLGGLGSGDGYTF. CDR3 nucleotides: TGTGCCAGCACCCCCTTGGGAGGCCTAGGTTCAGGAGATGGCTACACCTTC.

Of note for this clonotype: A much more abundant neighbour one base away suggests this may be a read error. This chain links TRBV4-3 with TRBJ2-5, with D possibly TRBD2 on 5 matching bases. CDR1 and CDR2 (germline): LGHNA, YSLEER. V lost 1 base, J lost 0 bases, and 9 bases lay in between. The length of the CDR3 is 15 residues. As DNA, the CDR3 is TGCGCCAGCAGCCAAGCGAGGGTAAACCAAGAGACCCAGTACTTC. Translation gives CASSQARVNQETQYF.

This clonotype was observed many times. This CDR3 is CASNAVRDTRRHF. The CDR3 nucleotides are TGTGCCAGCAACGCCGTGCGGGACACCCGTCGGCATTTT. The V call is TRBV28, the J call TRBJ1-5, with D possibly TRBD1 on 6 matching bases. V shed 7 bases and J shed 15 bases, with 22 bases lying between them. The CDR3 is 13 amino acids. In germline, CDR1 is MDHEN, CDR2 SYDVKM.

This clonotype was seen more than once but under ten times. CDR3: CASSPIPDAYNEQFF. CDR3 coding DNA: TGTGCCAGCAGCCCGATCCCGGATGCCTACAATGAGCAGTTCTTC. The chain links TRBV11-2 to TRBJ2-1; D unclear. CDR1 and CDR2 (germline): SGHAT, FQNNGV. This CDR3 region has 15 residues. V was clipped by 5 bases and J by 2 bases, with 13 bases between them.

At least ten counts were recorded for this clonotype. In nucleotides, the CDR3 is TGTGCCAGCAGCCAAGATATCACAGGGGCCGCACACAATGAGCAGTTCTTC. Protein: CASSQDITGAAHNEQFF. The V and J genes are TRBV14 and TRBJ2-1, with TRBD1 matching over 7 bases. Trimming removed 0 bases from V and 5 bases from J; junction bases left unmatched: 10. This CDR3 has 17 amino acids. The germline V gene has CDR1 SGHDN and CDR2 FVKESK.

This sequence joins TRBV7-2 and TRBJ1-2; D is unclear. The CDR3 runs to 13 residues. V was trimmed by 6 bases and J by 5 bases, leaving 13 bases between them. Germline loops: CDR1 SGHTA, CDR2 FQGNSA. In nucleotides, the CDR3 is TGTGCCAGCAGGAGACCCCGCGGGTATGGCTACACCTTC. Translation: CASRRPRGYGYTF.

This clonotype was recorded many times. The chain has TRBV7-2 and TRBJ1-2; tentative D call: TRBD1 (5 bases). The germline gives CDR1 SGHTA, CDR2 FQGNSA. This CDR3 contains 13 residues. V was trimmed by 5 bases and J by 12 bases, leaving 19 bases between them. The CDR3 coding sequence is TGTGCCAGCAGCCTATCGGGACCTTATTATGACACCTTC. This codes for CASSLSGPYYDTF. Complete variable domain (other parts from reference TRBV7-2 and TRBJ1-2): GAGVSQSPSNKVTEKGKDVELRCDPISGHTALYWYRQSLGQGLEFLIYFQGNSAPDKSGLPSDRFSAERTGGSVSTLTIQRTQQEDSAVYLCASSLSGPYYDTFGSGTRLTVV.

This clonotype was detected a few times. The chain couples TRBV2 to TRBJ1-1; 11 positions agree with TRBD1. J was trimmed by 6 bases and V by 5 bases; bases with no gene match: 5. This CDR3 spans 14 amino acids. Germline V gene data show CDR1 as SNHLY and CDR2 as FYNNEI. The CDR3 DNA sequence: TGTGCCAGCAGTCTGGACAGGGGGCTCGCTGAAGCTTTCTTT. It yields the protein CASSLDRGLAEAFF.